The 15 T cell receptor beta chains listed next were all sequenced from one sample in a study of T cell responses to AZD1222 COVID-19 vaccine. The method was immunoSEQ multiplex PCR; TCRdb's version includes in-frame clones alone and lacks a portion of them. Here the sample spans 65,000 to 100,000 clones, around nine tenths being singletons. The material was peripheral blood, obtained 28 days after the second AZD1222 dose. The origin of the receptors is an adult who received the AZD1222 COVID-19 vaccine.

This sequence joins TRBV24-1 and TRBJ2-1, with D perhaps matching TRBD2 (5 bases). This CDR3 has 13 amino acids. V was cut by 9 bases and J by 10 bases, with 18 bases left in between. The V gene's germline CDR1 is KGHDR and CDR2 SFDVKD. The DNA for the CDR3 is TGTGCCACCGGGGAGAGGGCCGGCAAGGAGCAGTTCTTC. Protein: CATGERAGKEQFF.

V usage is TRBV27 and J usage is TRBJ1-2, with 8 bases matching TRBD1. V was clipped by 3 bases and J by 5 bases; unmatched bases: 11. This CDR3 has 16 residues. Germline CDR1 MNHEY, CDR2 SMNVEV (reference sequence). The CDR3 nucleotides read TGTGCCAGCAGTTTCCTCGACCCAGGGGGCGCATATGGCTACACCTTC. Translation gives CASSFLDPGGAYGYTF.

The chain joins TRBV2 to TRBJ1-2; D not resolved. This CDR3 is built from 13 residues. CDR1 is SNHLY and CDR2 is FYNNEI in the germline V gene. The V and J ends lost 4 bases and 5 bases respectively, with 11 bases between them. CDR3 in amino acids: CASSVNSGYGYTF. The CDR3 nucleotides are TGTGCCAGCAGTGTAAACAGCGGGTATGGCTACACCTTC.

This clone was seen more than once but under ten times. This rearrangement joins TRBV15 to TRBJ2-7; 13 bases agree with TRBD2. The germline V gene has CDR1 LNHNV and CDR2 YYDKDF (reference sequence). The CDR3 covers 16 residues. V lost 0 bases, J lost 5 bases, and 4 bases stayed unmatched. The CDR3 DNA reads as TGTGCCACCAGCAGAGAGCTGGGACTAGCGGGAAACGAGCAGTACTTC. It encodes CATSRELGLAGNEQYF.

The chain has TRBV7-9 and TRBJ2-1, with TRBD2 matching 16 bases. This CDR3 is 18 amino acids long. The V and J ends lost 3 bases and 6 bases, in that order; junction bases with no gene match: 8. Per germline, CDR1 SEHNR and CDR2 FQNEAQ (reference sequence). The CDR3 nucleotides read TGTGCCAGCAGCTTCGGGACTAGCGGGAGGGCCAGACCCAATGAGCAGTTCTTC. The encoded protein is CASSFGTSGRARPNEQFF.

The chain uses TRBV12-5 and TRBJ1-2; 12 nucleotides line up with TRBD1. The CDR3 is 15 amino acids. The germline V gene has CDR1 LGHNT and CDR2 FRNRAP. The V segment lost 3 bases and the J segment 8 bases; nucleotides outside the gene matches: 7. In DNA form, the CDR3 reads TGTGCTAGTGGTTTCAGGGACAGGGGGCCGGGAGGCTACACCTTC. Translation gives CASGFRDRGPGGYTF.

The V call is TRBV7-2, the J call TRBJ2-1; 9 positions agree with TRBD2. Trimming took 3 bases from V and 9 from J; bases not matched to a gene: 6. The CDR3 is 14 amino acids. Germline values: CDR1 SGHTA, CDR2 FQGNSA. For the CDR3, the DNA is TGTGCCAGCAGCTTCGCGGGAGGGTCCGGTGAGCAGTTCTTC. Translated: CASSFAGGSGEQFF.

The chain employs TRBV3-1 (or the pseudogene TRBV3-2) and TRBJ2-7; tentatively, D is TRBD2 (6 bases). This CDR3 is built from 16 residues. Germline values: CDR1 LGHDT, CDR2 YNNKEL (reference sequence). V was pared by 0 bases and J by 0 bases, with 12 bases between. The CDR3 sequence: CASSQDRGGFSYEQYF. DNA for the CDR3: TGTGCCAGCAGCCAAGACCGTGGGGGGTTCTCCTACGAGCAGTACTTC.

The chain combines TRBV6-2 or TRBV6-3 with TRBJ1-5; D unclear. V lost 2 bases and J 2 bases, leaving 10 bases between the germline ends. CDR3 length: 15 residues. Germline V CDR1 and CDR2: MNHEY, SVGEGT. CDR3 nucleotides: TGTGCCAGCAGTTACAGAGGGTGGGGCAATCAGCCCCAGCATTTT. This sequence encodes CASSYRGWGNQPQHF.

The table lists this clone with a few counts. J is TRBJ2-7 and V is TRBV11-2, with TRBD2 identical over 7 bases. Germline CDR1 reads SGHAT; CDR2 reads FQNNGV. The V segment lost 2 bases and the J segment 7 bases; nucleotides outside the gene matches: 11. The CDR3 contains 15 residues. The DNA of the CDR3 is TGTGCCAGCAGCTTATGGCGGGAGTCATCGGGAGAGCAGTACTTC. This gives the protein CASSLWRESSGEQYF.

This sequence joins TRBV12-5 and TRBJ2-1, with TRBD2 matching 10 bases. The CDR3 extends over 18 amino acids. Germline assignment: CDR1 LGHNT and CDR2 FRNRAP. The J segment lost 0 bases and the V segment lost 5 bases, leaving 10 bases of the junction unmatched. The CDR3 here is CASGQKGAGGRSYNEQFF. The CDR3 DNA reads TGTGCTAGTGGTCAGAAGGGAGCGGGAGGGCGCTCCTACAATGAGCAGTTCTTC.

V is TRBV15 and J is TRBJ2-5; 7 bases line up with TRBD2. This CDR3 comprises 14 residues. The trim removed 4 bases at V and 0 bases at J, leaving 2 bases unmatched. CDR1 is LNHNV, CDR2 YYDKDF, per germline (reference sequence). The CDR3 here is CATSMGGDQETQYF. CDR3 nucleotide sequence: TGTGCCACCAGCATGGGGGGGGACCAAGAGACCCAGTACTTC. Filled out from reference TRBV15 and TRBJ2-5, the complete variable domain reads DAMVIQNPRYQVTQFGKPVTLSCSQTLNHNVMYWYQQKSSQAPKLLFHYYDKDFNNEADTPDNFQSRRPNTSFCFLDIRSPGLGDTAMYLCATSMGGDQETQYFGPGTRLLVL.

The CDR3 loop reads CASSEVAGGKDEQYF. The CDR3 DNA is TGTGCCAGCAGTGAGGTAGCGGGAGGGAAGGACGAGCAGTACTTC. The chain couples TRBV6-1 to TRBJ2-7; 11 positions agree with TRBD2. This CDR3 is built from 15 residues. V was pared by 3 bases and J by 5 bases, with 6 bases of the junction left unmatched. Germline loops: CDR1 MNHNS, CDR2 SASEGT.

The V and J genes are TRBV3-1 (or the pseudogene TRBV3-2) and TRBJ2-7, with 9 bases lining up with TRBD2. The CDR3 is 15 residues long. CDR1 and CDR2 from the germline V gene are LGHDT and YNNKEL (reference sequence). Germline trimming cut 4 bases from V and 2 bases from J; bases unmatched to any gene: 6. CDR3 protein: CASSLRLAATYEQYF. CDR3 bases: TGTGCCAGCAGCCTCCGACTAGCGGCTACCTACGAGCAGTACTTC.

The CDR3 nucleotides are TGTGCCAGCAGTCCGGACGCAGGAGGCACCGGGGAGCTGTTTTTT. Protein: CASSPDAGGTGELFF. This chain uses TRBV6-5 with TRBJ2-2, with TRBD2 as a possible D gene (5 bases). The CDR3 has 15 amino acids. Germline V CDR1 and CDR2: MNHEY, SVGAGI. Trimming cost V 5 bases and J 4 bases, with 14 bases left between them.